Following are 5 T cell receptor beta chains from one sample sequenced in a study of blood T cell repertoires in COVID-19. TCRdb's table, derived via immunoSEQ multiplex PCR, lists solely in-frame clones and lacks some. In the table there are approximately 240,000 clones, approximately 80% of which are singletons. The sequenced sample consisted of peripheral blood. These receptors were taken from a woman aged 35 to 49 who had recovered from COVID-19.

This chain connects TRBV27 to TRBJ2-7; 9 bases agree with TRBD1. The J segment lost 2 bases and the V segment lost 4 bases, leaving 12 bases of the junction unmatched. The germline V gene has CDR1 MNHEY and CDR2 SMNVEV (reference sequence). This CDR3 contains 17 residues. DNA for the CDR3: TGTGCCAGCAGTTGGGGGACAGGGCATGGTTCAACCTACGAGCAGTACTTC. Translated: CASSWGTGHGSTYEQYF.

This chain connects TRBV5-6 to TRBJ1-4, with TRBD1 matching over 8 bases. Losses at the gene ends were 4 bases for V and 11 bases for J; bases not matched to a gene: 4. CDR3 length equals 12 residues. CDR1 SGHDT and CDR2 YYEEEE come from the germline V gene. The CDR3 loop reads CASSQGQDKLFF. The CDR3 DNA reads as TGTGCCAGCAGCCAGGGACAGGATAAACTGTTTTTT.

The V call is TRBV2, the J call TRBJ1-1; possibly TRBD1 for D (6 bases). Germline V gene sequence: CDR1 SNHLY, CDR2 FYNNEI. CDR3 length: 14 amino acids. The V gene lost 4 bases and the J gene lost 6 bases, with 15 bases spanning the gap. The CDR3, as DNA: TGTGCCAGCAGTGCTTCAGGGGCTGGAGCTGAAGCTTTCTTT. Protein product: CASSASGAGAEAFF.

J is TRBJ2-7 and V is TRBV5-1; 7 nucleotides match TRBD1. This CDR3 region has 14 residues. Germline assignment: CDR1 SGHRS and CDR2 YFSETQ. Germline trimming cut 4 bases from V and 7 bases from J; bases unmatched to any gene: 11. The CDR3 loop is CASSRGQSSLEQYF. CDR3 in DNA: TGCGCCAGCAGCCGGGGACAGAGCTCCTTGGAGCAGTACTTC.

This chain connects TRBV28 to TRBJ1-1; D unresolved. V lost 6 bases and J 7 bases, leaving 12 bases between the germline ends. Germline CDR1 is MDHEN and CDR2 is SYDVKM. The length of the CDR3 is 12 residues. The CDR3, as DNA: TGTGCCAGCAGCCCCCCGGCGGTTGAAGCTTTCTTT. This gives the protein CASSPPAVEAFF. The variable domain in full, with the rest retrieved from reference TRBV28 and TRBJ1-1, is DVKVTQSSRYLVKRTGEKVFLECVQDMDHENMFWYRQDPGLGLRLIYFSYDVKMKEKGDIPEGYSVSREKKERFSLILESASTNQTSMYLCASSPPAVEAFFGQGTRLTVV.